A single T cell receptor (beta chain) is shown here with its context. What it recognizes is unknown. The data are from a study of T cell responses to AZD1222 COVID-19 vaccine. Study details: Combined were second doses at about 4 or about 12 weeks. Study results and caveats: Donors in the cohort were predominantly white British and more often female, and clonal diversity was possibly underestimated. Rises in breadth and depth of Spike-specific TCRs came after two AZD1222 doses. The CD4 TCRs associated with vaccination extended across spike and predominated at 160-218 and 743-854.

This CDR3 is built from 16 residues. The V gene's germline CDR1 is MNHNY and CDR2 SVGAGI (reference sequence). V trimming: 5 bases; J trimming: 5 bases; junction bases outside the gene matches: 4. Sequenced by immunoSEQ multiplex PCR; TCRdb stores in-frame clones only, minus some. The sample consists of 150,000 to 200,000 clones, 90% to 95% of them appearing once. V gene TRBV6-6 combines with J gene TRBJ2-1, with TRBD2 identical over 15 bases. The receptor's source is an adult in good health. The starting material was peripheral blood, obtained on day 0 of AZD1222 vaccination. Here the CDR3 DNA reads TGTGCCAGCAGTCTCGGACTAGCGGGAGGGCACAATGAGCAGTTCTTC. Translating gives CASSLGLAGGHNEQFF.